This T cell receptor (beta chain) derives from a study of beta chain features in type 1 diabetes. Germline values: CDR1 SGDLS, CDR2 YYNGEE. The CDR3 extends over 17 amino acids. The germline V and J ends were trimmed by 0 bases and 4 bases, with 18 bases remaining between them. About this clone: Its cognate antigen is unknown.

Expressed TCRB transcripts were sequenced after all isolated RNA was converted to cDNA. Assay: immunoSEQ multiplex PCR; the TCRdb copy retains only in-frame clones and omits some. The sample holds around 600,000 clones, under 15% seen once. The study, taken as a whole, reports: Type 1 diabetes patients had moderately but significantly shorter TCRB CDR3s in all four CD4+ subsets.

This sequence was found in a man aged 25 to 45 with type 1 diabetes. The chain is built from TRBV9 and TRBJ2-3; D may be TRBD1 (5 bases). The specimen was naive CD4+ T cells from blood. CDR3 region: CASSVAAGALGADTQYF. CDR3 in DNA: TGTGCCAGCAGCGTAGCTGCTGGGGCGCTTGGGGCAGATACGCAGTATTTT.